Below are 20 T cell receptor beta chains sequenced from a single sample in a study of early T cells in non-severe SARS-CoV-2 infection. TCRdb fed the 5' RACE reads into MiXCR, producing one record per CDR3 protein. The data hold roughly 28,000 distinct CDR3 sequences, with roughly 4.4% observed a single time. Sequenced material: whole blood. These TCRs come from an adult who was a healthcare worker with PCR-confirmed SARS-CoV-2 infection or an uninfected control (not recorded which).

As regards this clonotype: It may be a read error: a sequence one base away is much more abundant. The J gene is TRBJ2-1, the V gene TRBV2; D possibly uses TRBD1 or TRBD2 (6 bases each). V shed 7 bases and J shed 0 bases, with 16 bases lying between them. Germline values: CDR1 SNHLY, CDR2 FYNNEI. CDR3 length: 16 amino acids. CDR3 in amino acids: CASNWRRGSSYNEQFF. CDR3 nucleotides: TGTGCCAGCAATTGGAGGAGGGGGAGCTCCTACAATGAGCAGTTCTTC.

This clonotype showed up many times. The chain uses TRBV7-9 and TRBJ2-1; D tentatively reads TRBD1 or TRBD2 (5 bases each). Germline V gene sequence: CDR1 SEHNR, CDR2 FQNEAQ (reference sequence). The V end lost 1 base, the J end lost 7 bases, and 26 bases lay between the germline ends. The CDR3 is made up of 19 amino acids. CDR3 loop: CASSLGFGAGSTLGNEQFF. The DNA for the CDR3 is TGTGCCAGCAGCTTAGGGTTCGGGGCAGGGTCCACCCTTGGTAATGAGCAGTTCTTC.

This clonotype has ten or more counts. The chain carries TRBV10-3 and TRBJ2-1, with 8 positions matching TRBD2. The CDR3 is made up of 16 amino acids. Germline V gives CDR1 ENHRY, CDR2 SYGVKD. Trimming took 1 base from V and 7 from J; bases not matched to a gene: 9. The CDR3 protein is CAISELGSGNLNEQFF. In nucleotides, the CDR3 is TGTGCCATCAGTGAGTTGGGTAGCGGGAATCTGAATGAGCAGTTCTTC.

The V gene is TRBV5-1, the J gene TRBJ2-7; D perhaps matches TRBD2 (7 bases). This CDR3 region has 14 residues. V dropped 7 bases and J dropped 3 bases, with 17 bases sitting between them. Per the germline V gene, CDR1 is SGHRS and CDR2 is YFSETQ. The CDR3 sequence is CASSPGGADYEQYF. DNA of the CDR3: TGCGCCAGCTCCCCGGGGGGCGCGGACTACGAGCAGTACTTC.

This clonotype was counted ten times or more. The genes are TRBV6-4 and TRBJ2-1; D could derive from TRBD1 or TRBD2 (5 bases each). Trimming shortened V by 5 bases and J by 8 bases, and 13 bases separated the two germline ends. From germline, CDR1 is MRHNA and CDR2 SNTAGT. The CDR3 is 13 residues long. For the CDR3, the DNA is TGTGCCAGCAGTACCGGGGCCTCGGATGAGCAGTTCTTC. It specifies CASSTGASDEQFF.

This clonotype came up many times. CDR3 region: CSAYDRGEQYF. The CDR3 DNA reads as TGCAGTGCTTACGATAGGGGGGAGCAGTACTTC. The chain joins TRBV20-1 to TRBJ2-7; D is perhaps TRBD1 (6 bases). CDR1 and CDR2 (germline): DFQATT, SNEGSKA (reference sequence). The CDR3 is made up of 11 amino acids. Trimming shortened V by 5 bases and J by 7 bases, and 12 bases separated the two germline ends.

This clonotype was picked up many times. V and J are TRBV7-3 and TRBJ1-1; D ambiguous. The CDR3 is 14 amino acids. V shed 5 bases and J shed 1 base, with 11 bases lying between them. CDR1 and CDR2 from the germline V gene are SGHTA and FQGTGA. This CDR3 is CASSNGLPNTEAFF. DNA of the CDR3: TGTGCCAGCAGCAATGGACTACCGAACACTGAAGCTTTCTTT. The variable domain in full, completed from reference TRBV7-3 and TRBJ1-1, reads GAGVSQTPSNKVTEKGKYVELRCDPISGHTALYWYRQSLGQGPEFLIYFQGTGAADDSGLPNDRFFAVRPEGSVSTLKIQRTERGDSAVYLCASSNGLPNTEAFFGQGTRLTVV.

Many counts were recorded for this clonotype. This chain connects TRBV6-5 to TRBJ2-6; 11 nucleotides line up with TRBD1. Losses at the gene ends were 6 bases for V and 0 bases for J; bases not matched to a gene: 7. Germline V lookup: CDR1 MNHEY, CDR2 SVGAGI. This CDR3 is built from 18 residues. CDR3 sequence reads: CASSLTGQGASGANVLTF. CDR3 coding DNA: TGTGCCAGCAGCCTGACTGGACAGGGGGCCTCTGGGGCCAACGTCCTGACTTTC.

There are many counts of this clonotype. V is TRBV27 and J is TRBJ2-2; D may match TRBD1 or TRBD2 (5 bases each). This CDR3 has 13 amino acids. V gave up 5 bases and J gave up 7 bases, with 11 bases separating them. Per germline, CDR1 MNHEY and CDR2 SMNVEV (reference sequence). DNA for the CDR3: TGTGCCAGCAGTAAAGGGACGAGCGGGGAGCTGTTTTTT. It yields the protein CASSKGTSGELFF.

This clonotype was seen at least ten times. The chain uses TRBV20-1 and TRBJ1-2, with D uncertain. The V gene's germline CDR1 is DFQATT and CDR2 SNEGSKA (reference sequence). V dropped 5 bases and J dropped 4 bases, with 14 bases sitting between them. The CDR3 loop spans 13 amino acids. This CDR3 reads CSAERMGGYGYTF. The DNA of the CDR3 is TGCAGTGCTGAAAGGATGGGCGGCTATGGCTACACCTTC.

This clonotype was counted at least ten times. The chain links TRBV7-9 to TRBJ2-1, with TRBD2 matching over 8 bases. Germline V gene data show CDR1 as SEHNR and CDR2 as FQNEAQ (reference sequence). The V and J ends lost 3 bases and 4 bases, in that order; junction bases with no gene match: 14. The CDR3 consists of 18 residues. This CDR3 is CASSLKQGGRNLYNEQFF. As DNA, the CDR3 is TGTGCCAGCAGCTTGAAGCAGGGCGGGAGGAACCTTTACAATGAGCAGTTCTTC.

This clonotype came up many times. This CDR3 is CATSDRTGHTQYF. The CDR3 nucleotides read TGTGCCACCAGTGACCGGACAGGGCATACGCAGTATTTT. The J gene is TRBJ2-3, the V gene TRBV24-1; TRBD1 agrees at 8 bases. V lost 4 bases and J lost 7; bases outside the gene matches: 3. The germline V gene encodes CDR1 KGHDR and CDR2 SFDVKD. The CDR3 has 13 residues.

This clonotype was detected ten times or more. This chain uses TRBV18 with TRBJ1-5; maybe TRBD1 (5 bases). Germline values: CDR1 KGHSH, CDR2 LQKENI. V was cut by 2 bases and J by 5 bases, with 7 bases left in between. This CDR3 contains 13 residues. The CDR3 protein is CASSPGGDQPQHF. As DNA, the CDR3 is TGTGCCAGCTCACCAGGGGGGGATCAGCCCCAGCATTTT.

This clonotype was counted ten times or more. This sequence joins TRBV7-2 and TRBJ2-1, with D perhaps given as TRBD1 or TRBD2 (5 bases each). Looked up from germline, CDR1 is SGHTA and CDR2 is FQGNSA. V was cut by 5 bases and J by 6 bases, with 17 bases left in between. This CDR3 is 15 amino acids long. Here the CDR3 reads CASSAEGRARNEQFF. In nucleotides, the CDR3 is TGTGCCAGCAGCGCAGAGGGACGGGCACGCAATGAGCAGTTCTTC.

This clonotype was observed at least ten times. This rearrangement joins TRBV6-5 to TRBJ2-5, with D possibly being TRBD2 (6 bases). The CDR3 covers 17 residues. V was cut by 5 bases and J by 2 bases, with 21 bases left in between. The V gene's germline CDR1 is MNHEY and CDR2 SVGAGI. DNA for the CDR3: TGTGCCAGCAGTAACTACACTGAAACGGGGGAACAAGAGACCCAGTACTTC. It codes for CASSNYTETGEQETQYF.

This clonotype was recorded at least ten times. V usage is TRBV6-5 and J usage is TRBJ2-1; D gene unclear. Germline CDR1 is MNHEY and CDR2 is SVGAGI. There are 15 residues in the CDR3. Trimming took off 6 bases at V and 2 bases at J, with 14 bases between the two ends. CDR3 nucleotide sequence: TGTGCCAGCAGCCCCTATTACTCCCCCTACAATGAGCAGTTCTTC. Translating it yields CASSPYYSPYNEQFF.

There are many counts of this clonotype. The CDR3 DNA sequence: TGTGCCAGCAGCTGGACTAGCGCCACAGATACGCAGTATTTT. Protein product: CASSWTSATDTQYF. The chain employs TRBV5-4 and TRBJ2-3, with 9 bases lining up with TRBD2. Germline CDR1 is SGHNT and CDR2 is YYREEE (reference sequence). V shed 3 bases and J 2 bases; nucleotides not matched to a gene: 1. The CDR3 has 14 residues.

This clonotype came up many times. The V and J genes are TRBV6-5 and TRBJ2-7; D remains ambiguous. Between the trimmed V and J ends, which lost 6 bases and 7 bases, there was a span of 19 bases. The CDR3 has 14 amino acids. Per the germline V gene, CDR1 is MNHEY and CDR2 is SVGAGI. CDR3: CASRRASGTPEQYV. The CDR3 bases are TGTGCCAGCAGAAGGGCCTCAGGTACTCCGGAGCAGTACGTC.

This clonotype showed up many times. The rearrangement joins TRBV10-3 to TRBJ1-2, with D tentatively TRBD1 (5 bases). Trimming shortened V by 2 bases and J by 4 bases, and 8 bases separated the two germline ends. Germline V gene sequence: CDR1 ENHRY, CDR2 SYGVKD. The CDR3 has 13 amino acids. The CDR3 region is CAISEAGTYGYTF. CDR3 nucleotide sequence: TGTGCCATCAGTGAGGCAGGGACCTATGGCTACACCTTC.

This clonotype has just a few counts. The chain couples TRBV7-2 to TRBJ1-5, with no clear D. This CDR3 spans 15 amino acids. Germline values: CDR1 SGHTA, CDR2 FQGNSA. Trimming shortened V by 3 bases and J by 3 bases, and 12 bases separated the two germline ends. CDR3 DNA sequence: TGTGCCAGCAGCTTTTCCGGACCGAACAATCAGCCCCAGCATTTT. As protein: CASSFSGPNNQPQHF.